These 18 T cell receptor beta chains came from one sample sequenced in a study of control samples from healthy donors and cancer patients. Here immunoSEQ multiplex PCR was the method, and the copy in TCRdb shows in-frame clones only, minus some. The repertoire holds 90,000 to 110,000 clones, with around 89% as singletons. Sequences were obtained from blood. The receptors were sampled from a woman in her 50s in good health.

The chain joins TRBV30 to TRBJ2-3; D is perhaps TRBD1 or TRBD2 (5 bases each). CDR3 length: 12 residues. V lost 4 bases, J lost 11 bases, and 16 bases lay in between. The germline V gene encodes CDR1 GTSNPN and CDR2 SVGIG (reference sequence). The CDR3: CAWTISGTQQYF. The CDR3 DNA reads as TGTGCCTGGACCATTTCCGGGACCCAGCAGTATTTT.

The chain has TRBV3-1 (or the pseudogene TRBV3-2) and TRBJ2-3; the D gene could be TRBD1 or TRBD2 (6 bases each). This CDR3 spans 17 amino acids. Trimming removed 0 bases from V and 4 bases from J, with 17 bases in between. CDR1 LGHDT and CDR2 YNNKEL come from the germline V gene (reference sequence). CDR3: CASSQERIGGIADTQYF. Here the CDR3 DNA reads TGTGCCAGCAGCCAAGAGCGCATAGGGGGGATCGCAGATACGCAGTATTTT.

The chain joins TRBV19 to TRBJ1-4; D gene ambiguous. Trimming left V 1 base short and J 3 bases short, with 21 bases between. This CDR3 comprises 19 residues. In germline, CDR1 is LNHDA, CDR2 SQIVND (reference sequence). The DNA for the CDR3 is TGTGCCAGTAGTATAGGGTCACCGGCAGGACGTACGGCTAATGAAAAACTGTTTTTT. Translating it yields CASSIGSPAGRTANEKLFF. The full variable domain, completed using reference TRBV19 and TRBJ1-4, is DGGITQSPKYLFRKEGQNVTLSCEQNLNHDAMYWYRQDPGQGLRLIYYSQIVNDFQKGDIAEGYSVSREKKESFPLTVTSAQKNPTAFYLCASSIGSPAGRTANEKLFFGSGTQLSVL.

This sequence joins TRBV6-4 and TRBJ2-4; D is perhaps TRBD1 (6 bases). The germline CDR1 and CDR2 sequences are MRHNA and SNTAGT. Trimming shortened V by 5 bases and J by 8 bases, and 13 bases separated the two germline ends. This CDR3 spans 13 amino acids. The CDR3 DNA sequence: TGTGCCAGCAGTCGACAGGCCGGGTACATTCAGTACTTC. It translates to CASSRQAGYIQYF.

CDR3 residues: CASSVLGPEAFF. The CDR3 bases are TGTGCCAGCAGTGTGCTAGGCCCTGAAGCTTTCTTT. The chain couples TRBV2 to TRBJ1-1; D call uncertain. There are 12 residues in the CDR3. In germline, CDR1 is SNHLY, CDR2 FYNNEI. V was trimmed by 4 bases and J by 6 bases, leaving 9 bases between them.

The chain carries TRBV7-3 and TRBJ2-1, with D hard to call. V was cut by 5 bases and J by 5 bases, with 16 bases left in between. Per the germline V gene, CDR1 is SGHTA and CDR2 is FQGTGA. The CDR3 totals 15 residues. CDR3 bases: TGTGCCAGCAGCCCACAGACCGGGCTCGACAATGAGCAGTTCTTC. Protein sequence: CASSPQTGLDNEQFF.

V is TRBV7-8 and J is TRBJ1-5; 10 nucleotides match TRBD1. CDR1 and CDR2 from the germline V gene are SGHVS and FQNEAQ. Trimming took 5 bases from V and 0 from J; bases not matched to a gene: 4. The CDR3 extends over 16 amino acids. The CDR3 nucleotides are TGTGCCAGCAGCCCCCGGGACAGGGGTAGCAATCAGCCCCAGCATTTT. It is translated as CASSPRDRGSNQPQHF.

J is TRBJ2-7 and V is TRBV19; possible D gene TRBD1, 5 bases. V lost 5 bases and J 3 bases, leaving 11 bases between the germline ends. This CDR3 has 13 residues. Germline lookup yields CDR1 LNHDA and CDR2 SQIVND (reference sequence). CDR3 nucleotide sequence: TGTGCCAGTAGTCACCCCAGGGACTACGAGCAGTACTTC. This gives the protein CASSHPRDYEQYF.

The chain carries TRBV7-9 and TRBJ2-3; D is possibly TRBD2 (6 bases). V lost 6 bases and J 1 base, leaving 11 bases between the germline ends. The CDR3 totals 14 residues. CDR1 is SEHNR and CDR2 is FQNEAQ in the germline V gene (reference sequence). CDR3 loop: CASSPTGGTDTQYF. In DNA, the CDR3 is TGTGCCAGCAGTCCAACGGGGGGCACAGATACGCAGTATTTT.

J is TRBJ1-2 and V is TRBV30, with D unclear. The V gene's germline CDR1 is GTSNPN and CDR2 SVGIG (reference sequence). V lost 5 bases to trimming and J lost 2 bases, with 9 bases between them. This CDR3 spans 12 amino acids. For the CDR3, the DNA is TGTGCCTGGGCGCCCTCAAACTATGGCTACACCTTC. Amino acid sequence: CAWAPSNYGYTF.

This rearrangement joins TRBV18 to TRBJ2-3; 11 bases match TRBD1. Germline lookup yields CDR1 KGHSH and CDR2 LQKENI. This CDR3 has 16 amino acids. The V and J ends lost 3 bases and 3 bases, in that order; junction bases with no gene match: 5. The chain's CDR3 is CASSPRTGGLTDTQYF. Here the CDR3 DNA reads TGTGCCAGCTCACCGAGGACAGGGGGCCTAACAGATACGCAGTATTTT.

This CDR3 reads CASSGGWAFTDTQYF. The CDR3 DNA follows: TGTGCCAGCAGTGGAGGATGGGCGTTCACAGATACGCAGTATTTT. This chain connects TRBV7-2 to TRBJ2-3; tentative D call: TRBD2 (5 bases). CDR1 and CDR2 (germline): SGHTA, FQGNSA. The CDR3 is made up of 15 amino acids. V lost 6 bases to trimming and J lost 2 bases, with 15 bases between them.

The V and J genes are TRBV7-3 and TRBJ1-5; D uncertain. The CDR3 covers 12 residues. The germline V and J ends were trimmed by 4 bases and 13 bases, with 14 bases remaining between them. The V gene's germline CDR1 is SGHTA and CDR2 FQGTGA. The CDR3 bases are TGTGCCAGCAGCTATCCTCCGGGTTCGCAGCATTTT. Amino acid sequence: CASSYPPGSQHF.

V gene TRBV5-4 combines with J gene TRBJ1-5; D is undetermined. V lost 3 bases and J lost 4, with 14 bases in between. CDR1 SGHNT and CDR2 YYREEE come from the germline V gene (reference sequence). The CDR3 is 15 residues long. CDR3 DNA sequence: TGTGCCAGCAGCTCGGGTGGTGGAGGGAATCAGCCCCAGCATTTT. Translation: CASSSGGGGNQPQHF.

The chain employs TRBV25-1 and TRBJ1-2, with D possibly TRBD1 on 6 matching bases. The length of the CDR3 is 15 residues. Germline values: CDR1 MGHDK, CDR2 SYGVNS. Trimming stripped 4 bases from V and 8 bases from J, with 20 bases between. CDR3 amino acids: CASSGAKTGLGGYTF. The CDR3 coding sequence is TGTGCCAGCAGTGGGGCCAAAACAGGGTTGGGCGGCTACACCTTC.

The V gene is TRBV7-8, the J gene TRBJ2-7; 10 bases line up with TRBD1. The germline V gene has CDR1 SGHVS and CDR2 FQNEAQ. The ends lost 0 bases at V and 5 bases at J; junction bases unmatched: 4. There are 15 residues in the CDR3. The CDR3: CASSLAGTGDDEQYF. The CDR3 DNA reads TGTGCCAGCAGCTTAGCCGGGACAGGGGACGACGAGCAGTACTTC.

V and J are TRBV2 and TRBJ2-5; 11 bases are shared with TRBD2. The ends lost 7 bases at V and 3 bases at J; junction bases unmatched: 13. Germline values: CDR1 SNHLY, CDR2 FYNNEI. The CDR3 loop spans 17 amino acids. The CDR3 spells CASTPSLTSGAKETQYF. The DNA of the CDR3 is TGTGCCAGCACCCCCTCCTTGACTAGCGGGGCAAAAGAGACCCAGTACTTC. Together with reference TRBV2 and TRBJ2-5, the CDR3 gives the full variable domain: EPEVTQTPSHQVTQMGQEVILRCVPISNHLYFYWYRQILGQKVEFLVSFYNNEISEKSEIFDDQFSVERPDGSNFTLKIRSTKLEDSAMYFCASTPSLTSGAKETQYFGPGTRLLVL.

This chain connects TRBV7-2 to TRBJ2-2; 8 nucleotides align to TRBD2. With V trimmed by 5 bases and J by 4 bases, 12 bases remained unmatched. There are 17 residues in the CDR3. Germline V lookup: CDR1 SGHTA, CDR2 FQGNSA. In DNA, the CDR3 is TGTGCCAGCAGCCCACCGGGACTAGGGGCGTTCACCGGGGAGCTGTTTTTT. As protein: CASSPPGLGAFTGELFF.